These T cell receptor beta chains were read from a single sample in a study of shared T cell receptors in the human thymus. Some clones are missing from TCRdb's copy, which holds only in-frame ones; the method was immunoSEQ multiplex PCR. The sample carries about 710,000 clones, around 87% recorded once. The data also belong to a second study, concerning human thymus T cells.

The sample comprised thymocytes. Source of these receptors: a boy in the first two years of life with a congenital heart defect. CDR3s include the opening cysteine and the closing phenylalanine or tryptophan. A D gene is named only where the DNA matches it firmly.

d_gene	j_gene	v_gene	CDR3aa
TRBD1	TRBJ2-2	TRBV23-1	CASSHLQGAHTGELFF
NA	TRBJ1-5	TRBV9	CASSVGEDQPQHF
TRBD2	TRBJ2-1	TRBV5-1	CASSLEWEGRYNEQFF
NA	TRBJ2-7	TRBV14	CASSPGSDYEQYF
NA	TRBJ2-3	TRBV5-1	CASSLTGSGPTGDTQYF
NA	TRBJ1-4	TRBV5-5	CASSSTEKLFF
TRBD1	TRBJ2-2	TRBV5-1	CASSLGQGANGELFF
TRBD2	TRBJ2-3	TRBV9	CASSVSGREVGTDTQYF
NA	TRBJ2-5	TRBV29-1	CSVVNRVEGETQYF
NA	TRBJ2-3	TRBV7-9	CASSFRSLARTDTQYF
TRBD2	TRBJ2-5	TRBV6-1	CASPLAGGTETQYF
NA	TRBJ2-6	TRBV5-1	CASSLWGVGRNSGANVLTF
TRBD1	TRBJ1-2	TRBV29-1	CSDGTGNGYTF
NA	TRBJ1-1	TRBV19	CASSIEGYTEAFF
NA	TRBJ2-7	TRBV4-3	CASSQERGYEQYF
TRBD1	TRBJ1-5	TRBV4-1	CASSRGTGTDLNQPQHF
NA	TRBJ2-7	TRBV4-1	CASSQDRGWEQYF
NA	TRBJ2-7	TRBV7-9	CASSLEGQGQYF
NA	TRBJ1-4	TRBV5-6	CASSPQGIWEKLFF
NA	TRBJ2-7	TRBV4-2	CASSQGPSDYYEQYF
TRBD2	TRBJ2-4	TRBV2	CASSPRGLAGTLAKNIQYF
NA	TRBJ2-1	TRBV15	CATSRDPPGQFF
NA	TRBJ1-3	TRBV25-1	CAILSGNTIYF
NA	TRBJ2-1	TRBV30	CAWSLRYWGVNEQFF
TRBD2	TRBJ2-3	TRBV10-1	CASSGLAGGPDTQYF
TRBD1	TRBJ2-5	TRBV27	CASSSTGTEQETQYF
NA	TRBJ2-7	TRBV19	CASRPILESGEQYF
TRBD1	TRBJ2-6	TRBV9	CASSPPDGTEISGANVLTF
NA	TRBJ2-6	TRBV6-5	CASSFSNSGANVLTF
TRBD2	TRBJ2-5	TRBV11-3	CASSLGLAGTQETQYF
TRBD2	TRBJ2-2	TRBV5-6	CASSCHSRLAGVVGELFF
NA	TRBJ2-5	TRBV7-9	CASSIRDSKETQYF
TRBD1	TRBJ1-1	TRBV30	CAWSSTQGATEAFF
NA	TRBJ2-7	TRBV28	CASSFREYEQYF
NA	TRBJ2-1	TRBV4-3	CASSQEGVADHYNEQFF
TRBD2	TRBJ2-1	TRBV5-1	CASRKELATHYNEQFF
TRBD1	TRBJ2-7	TRBV27	CASSLDRGRVQYF
NA	TRBJ1-2	TRBV7-9	CASSLKHGQGTTNYGYTF
NA	TRBJ1-1	TRBV5-4	CASSKVMANTEAFF